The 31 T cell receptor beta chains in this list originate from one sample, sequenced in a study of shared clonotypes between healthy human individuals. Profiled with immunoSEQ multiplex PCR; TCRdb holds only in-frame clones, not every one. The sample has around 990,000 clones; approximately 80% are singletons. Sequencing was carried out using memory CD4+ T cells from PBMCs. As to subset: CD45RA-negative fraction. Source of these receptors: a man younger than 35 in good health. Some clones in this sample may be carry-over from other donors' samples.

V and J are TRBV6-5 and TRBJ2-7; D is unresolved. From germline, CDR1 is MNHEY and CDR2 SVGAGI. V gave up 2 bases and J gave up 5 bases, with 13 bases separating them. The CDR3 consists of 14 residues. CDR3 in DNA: TGTGCCAGCAGTTACGATTGGGGAAACAACGAGCAGTACTTC. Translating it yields CASSYDWGNNEQYF.

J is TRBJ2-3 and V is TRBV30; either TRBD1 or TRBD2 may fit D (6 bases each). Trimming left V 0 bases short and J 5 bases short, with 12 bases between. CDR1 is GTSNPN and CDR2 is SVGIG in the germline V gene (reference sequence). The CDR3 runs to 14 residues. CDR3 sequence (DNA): TGTGCCTGGAGTGTATGGGGGGCTGAAGATACGCAGTATTTT. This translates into CAWSVWGAEDTQYF.

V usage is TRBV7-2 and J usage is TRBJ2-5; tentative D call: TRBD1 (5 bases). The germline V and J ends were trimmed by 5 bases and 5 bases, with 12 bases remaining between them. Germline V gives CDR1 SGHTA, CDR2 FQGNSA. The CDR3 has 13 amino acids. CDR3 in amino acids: CASSEQGQETQYF. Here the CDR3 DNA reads TGTGCCAGCAGCGAGCAGGGCCAGGAGACCCAGTACTTC.

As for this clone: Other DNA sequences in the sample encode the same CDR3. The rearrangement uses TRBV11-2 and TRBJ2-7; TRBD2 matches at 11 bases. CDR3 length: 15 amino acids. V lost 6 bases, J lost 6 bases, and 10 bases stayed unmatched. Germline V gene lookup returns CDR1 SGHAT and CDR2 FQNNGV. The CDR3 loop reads CASRLSGRARSEQYF. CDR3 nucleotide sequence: TGTGCCAGCAGACTTAGCGGGAGGGCCCGTAGCGAGCAGTACTTC.

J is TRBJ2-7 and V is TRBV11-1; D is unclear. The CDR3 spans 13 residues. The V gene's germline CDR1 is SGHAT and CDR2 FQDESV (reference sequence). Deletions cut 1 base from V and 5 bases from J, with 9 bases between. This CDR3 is CASSLVRRDEQYF. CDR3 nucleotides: TGTGCCAGCAGCTTAGTCCGAAGGGACGAGCAGTACTTC.

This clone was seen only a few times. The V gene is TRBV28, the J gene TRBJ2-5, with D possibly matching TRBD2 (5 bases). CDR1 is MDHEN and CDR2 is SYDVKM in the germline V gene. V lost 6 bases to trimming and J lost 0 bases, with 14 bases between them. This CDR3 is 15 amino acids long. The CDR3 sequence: CASSGVNKYQETQYF. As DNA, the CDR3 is TGTGCCAGCAGCGGGGTTAACAAGTACCAAGAGACCCAGTACTTC.

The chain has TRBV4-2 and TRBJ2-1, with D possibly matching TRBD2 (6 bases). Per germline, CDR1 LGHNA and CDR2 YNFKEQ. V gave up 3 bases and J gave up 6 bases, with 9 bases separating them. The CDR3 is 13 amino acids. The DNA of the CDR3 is TGTGCCAGCAGCCAGATTAGCGGCAATGAGCAGTTCTTC. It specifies CASSQISGNEQFF.

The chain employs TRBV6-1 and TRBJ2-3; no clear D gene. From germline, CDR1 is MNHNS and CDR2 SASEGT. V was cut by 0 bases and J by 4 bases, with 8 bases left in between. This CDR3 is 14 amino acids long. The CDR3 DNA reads TGTGCCAGCAGTGAAGCTTATGTCGCAGATACGCAGTATTTT. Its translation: CASSEAYVADTQYF.

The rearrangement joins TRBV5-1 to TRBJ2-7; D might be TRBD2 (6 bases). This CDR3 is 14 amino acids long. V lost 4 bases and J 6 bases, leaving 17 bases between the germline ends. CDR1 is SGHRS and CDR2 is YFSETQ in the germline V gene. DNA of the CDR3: TGCGCCAGCAGCACCGAGGGTGGGAGGTCCGAGCAGTACTTC. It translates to CASSTEGGRSEQYF.

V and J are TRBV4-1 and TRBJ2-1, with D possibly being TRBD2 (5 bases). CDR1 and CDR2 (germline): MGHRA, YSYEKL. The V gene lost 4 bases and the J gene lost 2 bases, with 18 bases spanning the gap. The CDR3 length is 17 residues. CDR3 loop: CASSRNLGLYAYNEQFF. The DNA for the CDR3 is TGCGCCAGCAGCCGAAACTTAGGACTCTATGCCTACAATGAGCAGTTCTTC.

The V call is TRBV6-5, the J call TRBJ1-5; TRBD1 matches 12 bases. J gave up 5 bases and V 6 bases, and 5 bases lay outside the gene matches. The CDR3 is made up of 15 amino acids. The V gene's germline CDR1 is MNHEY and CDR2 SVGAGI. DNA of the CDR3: TGTGCCAGCAGGTGGGGACAGGGGGCAGATCAGCCCCAGCATTTT. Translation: CASRWGQGADQPQHF.

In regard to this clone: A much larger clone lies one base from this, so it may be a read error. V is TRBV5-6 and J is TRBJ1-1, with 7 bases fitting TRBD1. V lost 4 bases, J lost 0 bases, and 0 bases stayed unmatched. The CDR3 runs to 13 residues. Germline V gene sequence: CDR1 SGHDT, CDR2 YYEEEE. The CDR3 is CASSGTVNTEAFF. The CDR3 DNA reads TGTGCCAGCAGCGGGACAGTGAACACTGAAGCTTTCTTT.

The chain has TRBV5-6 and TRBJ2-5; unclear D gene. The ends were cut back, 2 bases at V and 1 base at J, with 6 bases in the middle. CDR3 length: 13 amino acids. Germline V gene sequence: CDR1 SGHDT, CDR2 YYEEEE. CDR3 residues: CASSFGLQETQYF. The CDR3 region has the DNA TGTGCCAGCAGCTTCGGCCTCCAAGAGACCCAGTACTTC.

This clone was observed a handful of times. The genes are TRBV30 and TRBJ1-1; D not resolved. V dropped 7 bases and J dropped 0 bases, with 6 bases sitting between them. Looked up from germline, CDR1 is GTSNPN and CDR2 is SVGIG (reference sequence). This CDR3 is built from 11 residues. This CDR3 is CAYDMNTEAFF. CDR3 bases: TGTGCCTACGACATGAACACTGAAGCTTTCTTT.

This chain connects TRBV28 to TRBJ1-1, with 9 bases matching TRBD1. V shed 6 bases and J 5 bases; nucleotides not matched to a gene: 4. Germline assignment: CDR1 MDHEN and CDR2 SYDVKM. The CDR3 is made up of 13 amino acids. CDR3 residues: CASRGDRVTEAFF. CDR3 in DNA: TGTGCCAGCAGAGGGGACAGGGTGACTGAAGCTTTCTTT.

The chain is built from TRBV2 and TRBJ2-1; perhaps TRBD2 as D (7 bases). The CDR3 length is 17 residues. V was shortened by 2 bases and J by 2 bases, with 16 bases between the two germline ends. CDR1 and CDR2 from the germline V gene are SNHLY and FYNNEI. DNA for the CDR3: TGTGCCAGCAGTGAATTGGGGGCTAGCGGCACCTACAATGAGCAGTTCTTC. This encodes CASSELGASGTYNEQFF.

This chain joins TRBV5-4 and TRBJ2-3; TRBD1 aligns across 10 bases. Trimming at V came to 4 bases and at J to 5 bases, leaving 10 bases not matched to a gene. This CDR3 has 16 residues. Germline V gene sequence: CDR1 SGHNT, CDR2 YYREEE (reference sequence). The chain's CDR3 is CASSAGDRGKLDTQYF. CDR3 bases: TGTGCCAGCAGCGCGGGGGACAGGGGCAAGCTAGATACGCAGTATTTT.

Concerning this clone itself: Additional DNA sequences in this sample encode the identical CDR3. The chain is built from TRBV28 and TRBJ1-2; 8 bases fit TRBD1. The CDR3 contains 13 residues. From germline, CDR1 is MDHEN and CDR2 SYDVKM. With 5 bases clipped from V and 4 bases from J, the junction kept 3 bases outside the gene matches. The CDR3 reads CASSAGTGYGYTF. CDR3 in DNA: TGTGCCAGCAGTGCCGGGACAGGCTATGGCTACACCTTC.

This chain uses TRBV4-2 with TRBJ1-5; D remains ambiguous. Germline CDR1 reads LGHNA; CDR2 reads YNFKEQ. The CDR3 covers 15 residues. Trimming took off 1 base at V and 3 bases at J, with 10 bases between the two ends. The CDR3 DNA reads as TGTGCCAGCAGCCAAGTCCCGGGGTACAATCAGCCCCAGCATTTT. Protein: CASSQVPGYNQPQHF.

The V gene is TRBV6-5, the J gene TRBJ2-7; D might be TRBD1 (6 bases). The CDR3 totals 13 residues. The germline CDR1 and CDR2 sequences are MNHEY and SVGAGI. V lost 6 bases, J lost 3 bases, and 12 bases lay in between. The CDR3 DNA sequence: TGTGCCAGCAGCGGGGACACAGACTACGAGCAGTACTTC. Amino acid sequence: CASSGDTDYEQYF.

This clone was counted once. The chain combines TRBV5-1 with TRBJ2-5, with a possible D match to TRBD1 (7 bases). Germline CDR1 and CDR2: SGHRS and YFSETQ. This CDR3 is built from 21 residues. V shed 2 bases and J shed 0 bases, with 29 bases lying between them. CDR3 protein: CASSFKVQGGGIADYQETQYF. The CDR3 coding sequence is TGCGCCAGCAGCTTTAAAGTGCAGGGGGGAGGCATAGCGGACTACCAAGAGACCCAGTACTTC.

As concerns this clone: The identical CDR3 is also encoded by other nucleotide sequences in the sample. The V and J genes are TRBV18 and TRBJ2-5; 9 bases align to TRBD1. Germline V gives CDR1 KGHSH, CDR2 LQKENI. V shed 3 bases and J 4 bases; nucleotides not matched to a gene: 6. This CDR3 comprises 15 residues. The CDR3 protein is CASSPRQGGGETQYF. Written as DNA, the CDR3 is TGTGCCAGCTCACCCAGACAGGGGGGAGGAGAGACCCAGTACTTC.

The chain's CDR3 is CASSLAATEPSGANVLTF. In DNA, the CDR3 is TGTGCCAGCAGCTTAGCCGCGACAGAGCCTTCTGGGGCCAACGTCCTGACTTTC. This chain connects TRBV7-9 to TRBJ2-6; the D gene is possibly TRBD1 (5 bases). The CDR3 has 18 residues. Germline CDR1 is SEHNR and CDR2 is FQNEAQ (reference sequence). Trimming left V 0 bases short and J 1 base short, with 13 bases between.

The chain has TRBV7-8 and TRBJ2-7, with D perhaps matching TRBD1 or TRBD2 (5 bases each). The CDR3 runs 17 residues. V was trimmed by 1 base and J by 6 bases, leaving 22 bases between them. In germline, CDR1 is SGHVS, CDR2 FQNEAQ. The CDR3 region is CASSLGSRGIVVSEQYF. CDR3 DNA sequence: TGTGCCAGCAGCTTAGGGTCTCGGGGCATCGTCGTCTCCGAGCAGTACTTC.

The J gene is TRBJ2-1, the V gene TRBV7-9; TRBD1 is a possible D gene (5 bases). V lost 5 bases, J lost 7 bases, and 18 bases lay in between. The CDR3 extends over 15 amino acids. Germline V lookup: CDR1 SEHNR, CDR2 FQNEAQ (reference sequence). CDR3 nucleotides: TGTGCCAGCAGCCCCACCACCTCCGCAGGGAATGAGCAGTTCTTC. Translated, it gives CASSPTTSAGNEQFF.

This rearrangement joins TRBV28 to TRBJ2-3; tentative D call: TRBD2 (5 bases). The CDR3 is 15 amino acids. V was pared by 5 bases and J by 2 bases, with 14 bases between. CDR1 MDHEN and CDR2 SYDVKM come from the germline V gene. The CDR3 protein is CASSTPVGDTDTQYF. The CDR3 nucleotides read TGTGCCAGCAGTACCCCGGTGGGAGACACAGATACGCAGTATTTT.

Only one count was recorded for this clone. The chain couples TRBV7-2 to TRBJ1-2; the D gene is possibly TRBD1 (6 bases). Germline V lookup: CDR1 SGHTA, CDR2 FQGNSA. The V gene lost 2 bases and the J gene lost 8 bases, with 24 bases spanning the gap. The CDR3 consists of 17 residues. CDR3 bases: TGTGCCAGCAGCTTATTTTCCTCCTCGGGACACTCGGGCGGCTACACCTTC. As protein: CASSLFSSSGHSGGYTF.

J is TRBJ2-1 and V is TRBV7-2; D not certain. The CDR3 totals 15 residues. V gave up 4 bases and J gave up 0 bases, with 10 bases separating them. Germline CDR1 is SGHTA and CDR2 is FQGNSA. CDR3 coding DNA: TGTGCCAGCAGCTACGGCCCCGTCTCCTACAATGAGCAGTTCTTC. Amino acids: CASSYGPVSYNEQFF.

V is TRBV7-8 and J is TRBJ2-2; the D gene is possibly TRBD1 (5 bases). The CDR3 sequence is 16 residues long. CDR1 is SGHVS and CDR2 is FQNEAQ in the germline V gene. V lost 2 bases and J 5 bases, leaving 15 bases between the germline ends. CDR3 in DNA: TGTGCCAGCAGCTTAATAGGGGCCGTGGGGACCGGGGAGCTGTTTTTT. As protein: CASSLIGAVGTGELFF.

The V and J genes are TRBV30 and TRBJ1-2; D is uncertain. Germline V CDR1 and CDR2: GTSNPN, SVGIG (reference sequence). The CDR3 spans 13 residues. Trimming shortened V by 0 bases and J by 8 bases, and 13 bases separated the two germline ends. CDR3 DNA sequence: TGTGCCTGGAGTGTAGCCCCCAGGCACGGCTACACCTTC. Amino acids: CAWSVAPRHGYTF. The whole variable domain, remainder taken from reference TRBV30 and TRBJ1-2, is SQTIHQWPATLVQPVGSPLSLECTVEGTSNPNLYWYRQAAGRGLQLLFYSVGIGQISSEVPQNLSASRPQDRQFILSSKKLLLSDSGFYLCAWSVAPRHGYTFGSGTRLTVV.

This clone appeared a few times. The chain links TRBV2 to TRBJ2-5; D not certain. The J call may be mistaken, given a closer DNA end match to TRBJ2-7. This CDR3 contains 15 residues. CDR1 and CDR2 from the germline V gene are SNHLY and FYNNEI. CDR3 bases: TGTGCCAGCAGGGTAGACGGGTTGGGGTCCTACGAGCAGTACTTC. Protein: CASRVDGLGSYEQYF.